Shown below are 17 T cell receptor beta chains from a single sample sequenced in a study of cytomegalovirus exposure and HLA in healthy donors. PCR was performed using 60 Vbeta and 13 Jbeta primers. Using immunoSEQ multiplex PCR, the repertoire was profiled, and TCRdb retains in-frame clones only, with some absent. Of more than 95,000 clones detected, roughly 74% appear once; the ten largest clones hold 2.5% to 3.5%. Sequenced material: PBMCs. The source is a female donor in good health and CMV-seropositive.

V usage is TRBV30 and J usage is TRBJ1-1; D call uncertain. The CDR3 extends over 11 amino acids. Per germline, CDR1 GTSNPN and CDR2 SVGIG (reference sequence). Trimming stripped 5 bases from V and 7 bases from J, with 11 bases between. Written as DNA, the CDR3 is TGTGCCTGGGAACCTTTAGATGAAGCTTTCTTT. Translated: CAWEPLDEAFF.

This clone showed up just a few times. CDR3 protein: CASSFRGTVDEQYF. In DNA form, the CDR3 reads TGTGCCAGCAGTTTTCGAGGGACAGTTGACGAGCAGTACTTC. The chain employs TRBV27 and TRBJ2-7, with 7 bases that match TRBD1. The CDR3 is made up of 14 amino acids. Trimming cost V 3 bases and J 5 bases; bases outside gene matches: 7. The V gene's germline CDR1 is MNHEY and CDR2 SMNVEV (reference sequence).

On this clone itself: The same CDR3 is also encoded by other DNA sequences in this sample. The V call is TRBV4-3, the J call TRBJ2-7; TRBD1 is a possible D gene (7 bases). Germline V gene sequence: CDR1 LGHNA, CDR2 YSLEER. V lost 0 bases to trimming and J lost 4 bases, with 10 bases between them. There are 14 residues in the CDR3. The CDR3 coding sequence is TGCGCCAGCAGCCAAGACAGGGGGGTGTACGAGCAGTACTTC. Translated, it gives CASSQDRGVYEQYF.

This chain links TRBV11-2 with TRBJ1-6; 9 positions match TRBD1. The germline gives CDR1 SGHAT, CDR2 FQNNGV. This CDR3 comprises 13 residues. After removal of 5 bases from V and 10 bases from J, the junction contained 3 bases not matched to a gene. The CDR3 region has the DNA TGTGCCAGCAGCCGGACAGGGGAGTCACCCCTCCACTTT. Translating gives CASSRTGESPLHF.

This clone was seen only once. The rearrangement joins TRBV29-1 to TRBJ2-6; tentative D call: TRBD1 (6 bases). V shed 6 bases and J shed 0 bases, with 15 bases lying between them. CDR3 length equals 16 residues. Per germline, CDR1 SQVTM and CDR2 ANQGSEA. The CDR3: CSVMGQKYSGANVLTF. The CDR3 DNA sequence: TGCAGCGTGATGGGACAAAAATACTCTGGGGCCAACGTCCTGACTTTC.

This rearrangement joins TRBV4-3 to TRBJ2-1, with a possible D match to TRBD1 (5 bases). CDR3 size: 16 residues. Germline V gene sequence: CDR1 LGHNA, CDR2 YSLEER. Trimming removed 0 bases from V and 6 bases from J, with 15 bases in between. The CDR3 here is CASSQDYAGLGNEQFF. CDR3 sequence (DNA): TGCGCCAGCAGCCAAGATTACGCAGGGTTGGGCAATGAGCAGTTCTTC.

V and J are TRBV4-2 and TRBJ2-7, with 12 bases identical to TRBD2. Looked up from germline, CDR1 is LGHNA and CDR2 is YNFKEQ. The CDR3 length is 17 residues. After removal of 3 bases from V and 2 bases from J, the junction contained 8 bases not matched to a gene. The CDR3 coding sequence is TGTGCCAGCAGCCAGACTAGCGGGAGTCGCGGGCCCTACGAGCAGTACTTC. It yields the protein CASSQTSGSRGPYEQYF.

The rearrangement joins TRBV7-9 to TRBJ1-2; TRBD1 matches at 8 bases. After removal of 4 bases from V and 3 bases from J, the junction contained 4 bases not matched to a gene. The CDR3 loop spans 14 amino acids. The germline gives CDR1 SEHNR, CDR2 FQNEAQ (reference sequence). CDR3 nucleotide sequence: TGTGCCAGCAGCTCCCCAGGGGGCCACTATGGCTACACCTTC. This codes for CASSSPGGHYGYTF.

The genes are TRBV5-1 and TRBJ2-1; D might be TRBD2 (5 bases). The germline gives CDR1 SGHRS, CDR2 YFSETQ. The CDR3 has 16 amino acids. V lost 0 bases to trimming and J lost 9 bases, with 19 bases between them. The CDR3 sequence is CASSLDDPRVSVEQFF. The DNA for the CDR3 is TGCGCCAGCAGCTTGGACGACCCGAGGGTTTCCGTTGAGCAGTTCTTC. Looking up the rest from reference TRBV5-1 and TRBJ2-1 gives the full variable domain: KAGVTQTPRYLIKTRGQQVTLSCSPISGHRSVSWYQQTPGQGLQFLFEYFSETQRNKGNFPGRFSGRQFSNSRSEMNVSTLELGDSALYLCASSLDDPRVSVEQFFGPGTRLTVL.

This clone was detected only once. This chain links TRBV28 with TRBJ2-3; TRBD2 matches at 12 bases. Germline V lookup: CDR1 MDHEN, CDR2 SYDVKM. The CDR3 totals 15 residues. V was pared by 5 bases and J by 6 bases, with 6 bases of the junction left unmatched. CDR3 in DNA: TGTGCCAGCAGTCTAGCGGGAGGGCCGGGTGATACGCAGTATTTT. Translation gives CASSLAGGPGDTQYF.

The chain links TRBV15 to TRBJ1-5, with D tentatively TRBD1 (6 bases). The CDR3 is 15 residues long. Looked up from germline, CDR1 is LNHNV and CDR2 is YYDKDF (reference sequence). Between the trimmed V and J ends, which lost 4 bases and 1 base, there was a span of 11 bases. In DNA form, the CDR3 reads TGTGCCACCAGCATGGAACAGGGAAGCAATCAGCCCCAGCATTTT. Translated, it gives CATSMEQGSNQPQHF.

This chain uses TRBV7-3 with TRBJ2-3; D is undetermined. Between the trimmed V and J ends, which lost 2 bases and 4 bases, there was a span of 7 bases. Germline values: CDR1 SGHTA, CDR2 FQGTGA. CDR3 length: 13 amino acids. CDR3 in DNA: TGTGCCAGCAGCTTATCCCGGGCAGATACGCAGTATTTT. Its translation: CASSLSRADTQYF.

This chain's CDR3 is CASSLGGLSTEAFF. The CDR3 DNA follows: TGTGCCAGCAGCTTAGGGGGACTGAGCACTGAAGCTTTCTTT. The V call is TRBV7-9, the J call TRBJ1-1, with TRBD1 as a possible D gene (5 bases). The ends were cut back, 1 base at V and 4 bases at J, with 10 bases in the middle. CDR1 SEHNR and CDR2 FQNEAQ come from the germline V gene (reference sequence). CDR3 size: 14 residues.

The rearrangement joins TRBV7-2 to TRBJ1-4; 9 bases agree with TRBD1. The CDR3 has 14 residues. V lost 4 bases, J lost 8 bases, and 5 bases stayed unmatched. Germline CDR1 reads SGHTA; CDR2 reads FQGNSA. The CDR3 loop reads CASSSGTGTEKLFF. The CDR3 nucleotides are TGTGCCAGCAGCTCTGGGACAGGGACCGAAAAACTGTTTTTT.

The chain couples TRBV7-6 to TRBJ1-4, with D perhaps TRBD1 (6 bases). In germline, CDR1 is SGHVS, CDR2 FNYEAQ. The CDR3 runs to 15 residues. Between the trimmed V and J ends, which lost 5 bases and 8 bases, there was a span of 18 bases. CDR3 sequence: CASSKTGNRREKLFF. The CDR3 nucleotides are TGTGCCAGCAGCAAAACAGGGAATCGGCGAGAAAAACTGTTTTTT. Full variable domain (missing parts from reference TRBV7-6 and TRBJ1-4): GAGVSQSPRYKVTKRGQDVALRCDPISGHVSLYWYRQALGQGPEFLTYFNYEAQQDKSGLPNDRFSAERPEGSISTLTIQRTEQRDSAMYRCASSKTGNRREKLFFGSGTQLSVL.

In this sample, this clone turned up a few times. The chain uses TRBV29-1 and TRBJ2-3; 8 bases are a match to TRBD2. The J segment lost 1 base and the V segment lost 3 bases, leaving 3 bases of the junction unmatched. The CDR3 covers 14 residues. Per the germline V gene, CDR1 is SQVTM and CDR2 is ANQGSEA. The CDR3 sequence is CSVDPGGGTDTQYF. DNA of the CDR3: TGCAGCGTTGACCCCGGGGGGGGCACAGATACGCAGTATTTT.

V and J are TRBV30 and TRBJ1-4; 10 bases align to TRBD1. The CDR3 totals 13 residues. Germline-derived CDR1 and CDR2 are GTSNPN and SVGIG (reference sequence). Losses at the gene ends were 7 bases for V and 6 bases for J; bases not matched to a gene: 5. CDR3 coding DNA: TGTGCCTTGTCGGACAGGGGGTATGAAAAACTGTTTTTT. Encoded protein: CALSDRGYEKLFF. Filled out from reference TRBV30 and TRBJ1-4, the complete variable domain reads SQTIHQWPATLVQPVGSPLSLECTVEGTSNPNLYWYRQAAGRGLQLLFYSVGIGQISSEVPQNLSASRPQDRQFILSSKKLLLSDSGFYLCALSDRGYEKLFFGSGTQLSVL.